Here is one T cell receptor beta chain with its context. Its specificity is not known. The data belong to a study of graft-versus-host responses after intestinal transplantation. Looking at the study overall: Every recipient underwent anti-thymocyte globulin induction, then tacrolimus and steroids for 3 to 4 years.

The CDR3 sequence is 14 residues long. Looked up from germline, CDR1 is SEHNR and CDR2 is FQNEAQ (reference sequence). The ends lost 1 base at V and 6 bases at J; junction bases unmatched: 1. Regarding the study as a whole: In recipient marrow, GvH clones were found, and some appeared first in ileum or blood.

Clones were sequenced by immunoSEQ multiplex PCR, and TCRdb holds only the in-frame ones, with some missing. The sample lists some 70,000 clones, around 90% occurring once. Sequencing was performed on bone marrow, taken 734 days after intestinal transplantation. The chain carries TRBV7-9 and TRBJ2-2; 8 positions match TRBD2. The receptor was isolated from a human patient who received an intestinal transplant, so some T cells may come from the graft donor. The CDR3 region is CASSLVLAAGELFF. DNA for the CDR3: TGTGCCAGCAGCTTAGTACTAGCGGCCGGGGAGCTGTTTTTT.